Here is one T cell receptor beta chain with its context. Germline loops: CDR1 MRHNA, CDR2 SNTAGT. V was cut by 2 bases and J by 0 bases, with 11 bases left in between. There are 17 residues in the CDR3. This entry is derived from a study of T cells in tumors after PD-1 blockade. Repertoires were generated with immunoSEQ multiplex PCR, while TCRdb's copy carries only in-frame clones and drops some. Among fewer than 50,000 clones listed, over 70% were seen once. V is TRBV6-4 and J is TRBJ2-6, with D uncertain. The input for sequencing was PBMCs, taken before anti-PD-1 treatment. This TCR derives from a human donor with basal cell carcinoma. As DNA, the CDR3 is TGTGCCAGCAGTGACAGTCAGCGTAGCTCTGGGGCCAACGTCCTGACTTTC. This encodes CASSDSQRSSGANVLTF.